This TCR beta chain was captured in a study of OX40 agonist ivuxolimab in advanced cancers. Regarding the study in general: Ivuxolimab, which targeted the costimulatory receptor OX40 (CD134), was an agonistic, fully human IgG2 monoclonal antibody. Intravenous ivuxolimab was administered to patients every 2 weeks at six dose levels: 0.01, 0.1, 0.3, 1.5, 3 and 10 mg/kg. Among the roughly 52 dose-escalation patients, some 20 had hepatocellular carcinoma, approximately 15 melanoma, 9 renal cell carcinoma and 9 head and neck cancer. In the dose-escalation cohort, nearly 85% of patients were male, and the mean age was around 60 years with a range of about 20 to 80. Prior anti-PD-1, anti-PD-L1 or anti-CTLA-4 therapy was permitted, and approximately 42% of dose-escalation patients had received checkpoint inhibitors. Partial responses were achieved by three dose-escalation patients, of whom one had hepatocellular carcinoma and two had cutaneous melanoma. Peripheral TCRbeta sequencing aimed to test whether ivuxolimab altered TCR sequence diversity and caused clonal T-cell expansion. The paper describes the monotherapy dose-escalation part (N of about 57 patients) of the phase I trial of ivuxolimab. The full study reports these points: Low levels of normalized T-cell clonal expansion were also shown by some nonresponding patients. After ivuxolimab, more expanded clones were found on average in CD8+ T cells than in CD4+ T cells. In the 0.1-3.0 mg/kg groups, partial responders were among the patients with the lowest normalized peripheral clonal expansion, particularly in CD8+ T cells. Antigen specificity was not determined for the clonally expanded peripheral T cells. At doses of 0.1 to 3.0 mg/kg, clonal expansion of both CD4+ and CD8+ blood T cells was observed from baseline to week 6.

According to the germline V gene (reference sequence), CDR1 reads GTSNPN and CDR2 reads SVGIG. Taken from cysteine to phenylalanine, the CDR3 has 17 residues. Left in the record is the CDR3 DNA by itself, 51 bases read in frame from the first base. Trimmed from V: 3 bases; trimmed from J: 0 bases; junction bases lacking a gene match: 10. For sequencing of the TCRbeta CDR3 region, genomic DNA was extracted from the sorted cells. The immunoSEQ Assay was used to sequence the TCRbeta CDR3 regions. Entries here come from immuneACCESS through TCRdb and include only in-frame sequences with V and J called. Some clones fail to appear in such tables; in the studies checked, an unresolved V gene covers under half of the shortfall, and the cause of the remainder is unknown. The table for this sample lists 50,000 to 65,000 clones; around nine tenths of them were counted only once. The ten largest clones capture around 0.56% of the sample.

Patients with a history of autoimmune disease or receiving systemic immunosuppression were excluded from the trial. In every dose cohort, peripheral blood was drawn for TCR sequencing at baseline, cycle 4 day 1, and cycle 7 day 1. Samples came from an open-label, multicenter, first-in-human phase I dose-escalation trial of ivuxolimab. Adults with locally advanced or metastatic head and neck squamous cell, hepatocellular, melanoma or renal cell carcinoma were enrolled in the trial. Before TCR sequencing, CD4+ T cells and CD8+ T cells from peripheral blood were sorted into separate populations. On this clone itself: Its specific antigen is unknown. It has no much larger one-base neighbor in the sample; base qualities were not kept.

Material: CD4+ or CD8+ T cells sorted from blood, obtained in a trial of the OX40 agonist ivuxolimab. The rearrangement combines TRBV30 with TRBJ1-3; the junction holds 8 bases that match TRBD1. This sequence originates from an adult with an advanced solid tumor such as melanoma, head and neck, liver or kidney cancer. The CDR3 here reads CAWRARTGPPSGNTIYF. The DNA sequence is TGTGCCTGGAGAGCACGGACAGGGCCTCCCTCTGGAAACACCATATATTTT.